This T cell receptor (beta chain) was captured in a study of shared clonotypes between healthy human individuals. Germline-derived CDR1 and CDR2 are GTSNPN and SVGIG (reference sequence). This CDR3 has 14 amino acids. Trimming cost V 0 bases and J 2 bases, with 10 bases left between them. Evenly divided among several immunoSEQ plates was the genomic DNA of each subset. PCR replicates performed on unsorted PBMC used around 310 ng DNA, around 30,000 T cell genomes. Method: immunoSEQ multiplex PCR; TCRdb's copy keeps in-frame clones and lacks some. The sample holds about half a million clones, 60% to 80% seen once.

The clonotype originates from a woman in her thirties or forties in good health. Some clones in this sample may be carry-over from other donors' samples. The material sequenced was PBMCs. The chain is built from TRBV30 and TRBJ2-5; D remains unclear. The CDR3 bases are TGTGCCTGGAGTGTCTTCCTGCAGCAAGAGACCCAGTACTTC. Translation: CAWSVFLQQETQYF.